The table lists the clone carrying this TCR beta chain with a count of one. As processed by the authors: Reference gene primer amplification yielded estimated nucleated cell counts. Measured with immunoSEQ multiplex PCR; TCRdb has only the in-frame clones, and not every one. V, J and clone size were drawn from that table, and D and trimming were deduced from the DNA. The table has approximately 270,000 clones, roughly nine tenths seen once. This entry is derived from a study of blood T cell repertoires in COVID-19. Overall study: Samples of COVID-19 (acute and convalescent) were obtained from the United States, Italy and Spain. PBMCs, B-cell-depleted T cells, or T cells provided the cDNA or gDNA that made up the material.

With 4 bases clipped from V and 3 bases from J, the junction kept 5 bases outside the gene matches. Germline V gene data show CDR1 as SGHTA and CDR2 as FQGTGA. This CDR3 has 15 residues. The source is a man younger than 35 with active or convalescent COVID-19. The V gene is TRBV7-3, the J gene TRBJ2-3, with TRBD1 identical over 9 bases. The sequenced sample was peripheral blood. DNA for the CDR3: TGTGCCAGCAGCTCCCCCGGGACAGGGACAGATACGCAGTATTTT. This encodes CASSSPGTGTDTQYF.